The 32 T cell receptor beta chains in this list originate from one sample, sequenced in a study of control samples from healthy donors and cancer patients. TCRdb's copy holds only in-frame clones and misses some; the assay was immunoSEQ multiplex PCR. The sample lists 40,000 to 55,000 clones, approximately 89% occurring once. The specimen was PBMCs. The source of these receptors is a woman between 35 and 50 years old with head and neck cancer.

The rearrangement joins TRBV5-1 to TRBJ1-4, with 8 nucleotides matching TRBD1. The CDR3 extends over 16 amino acids. J was trimmed by 7 bases and V by 3 bases; bases with no gene match: 11. Germline loops: CDR1 SGHRS, CDR2 YFSETQ. CDR3 amino acids: CASSSDGQGMGEKLFF. CDR3 DNA: TGCGCCAGCAGCTCCGACGGACAGGGTATGGGTGAAAAACTGTTTTTT.

This chain joins TRBV19 and TRBJ2-5, with D unclear. The CDR3 runs 14 residues. CDR1 and CDR2 (germline): LNHDA, SQIVND (reference sequence). Trimming pared 3 bases from V and 5 bases from J, leaving 13 bases between. CDR3 protein: CASSMLGNLETQYF. For the CDR3, the DNA is TGTGCCAGTAGTATGTTGGGAAACCTGGAGACCCAGTACTTC.

The CDR3 coding sequence is TGTGCCAGCACCTCCAGGGGGGGCGGTCGGCAAGAGACCCAGTACTTC. Its protein is CASTSRGGGRQETQYF. The rearrangement joins TRBV27 to TRBJ2-5, with D perhaps TRBD1 or TRBD2 (7 bases each). V gave up 7 bases and J gave up 2 bases, with 20 bases separating them. Per the germline V gene, CDR1 is MNHEY and CDR2 is SMNVEV (reference sequence). The CDR3 length is 16 residues.

The chain recombines TRBV19 with TRBJ1-4; D gene unclear. The V end lost 6 bases, the J end lost 3 bases, and 17 bases lay between the germline ends. The CDR3 runs 16 residues. Germline V gives CDR1 LNHDA, CDR2 SQIVND (reference sequence). CDR3 DNA sequence: TGTGCCAGTAGCGGCCTCAGGACCTCAGCTAATGAAAAACTGTTTTTT. Amino acids: CASSGLRTSANEKLFF.

V usage is TRBV5-4 and J usage is TRBJ1-2; 8 positions match TRBD1. Germline assignment: CDR1 SGHNT and CDR2 YYREEE (reference sequence). CDR3 length: 15 residues. J gave up 5 bases and V 4 bases, and 10 bases lay outside the gene matches. DNA of the CDR3: TGTGCCAGCAGCCATCCGGGACAGGTCGCATATGGCTACACCTTC. Translation gives CASSHPGQVAYGYTF.

The chain has TRBV6-5 and TRBJ1-1; 9 bases are shared with TRBD1. The trim removed 5 bases at V and 3 bases at J, leaving 4 bases unmatched. The CDR3 runs 14 residues. Germline-derived CDR1 and CDR2 are MNHEY and SVGAGI. Here the CDR3 DNA reads TGTGCCAGCAGTCAGACAGGGGGGGACACTGAAGCTTTCTTT. Protein sequence: CASSQTGGDTEAFF.

This clone appeared once. The V gene is TRBV6-1, the J gene TRBJ1-2; D is unclear. Germline V gene lookup returns CDR1 MNHNS and CDR2 SASEGT. The ends were cut back, 0 bases at V and 2 bases at J, with 7 bases in the middle. The CDR3 runs 14 residues. CDR3 residues: CASSEAEGNYGYTF. CDR3 DNA: TGTGCCAGCAGTGAAGCGGAAGGGAACTATGGCTACACCTTC.

This chain uses TRBV13 with TRBJ1-6; 8 bases line up with TRBD1. Looked up from germline, CDR1 is PRHDT and CDR2 is FYEKMQ (reference sequence). CDR3 length: 14 residues. The V and J ends lost 4 bases and 7 bases, in that order; junction bases with no gene match: 3. The CDR3 region is CASSSRTGNSPLHF. The CDR3, as DNA: TGTGCCAGCAGCTCCCGGACAGGGAATTCACCCCTCCACTTT.

Concerning this clone: One end of the junction is discordant with germline, which a read error may explain. The genes are TRBV27 and TRBJ1-5; TRBD1 matches 7 bases. The CDR3 contains 20 residues. Germline V CDR1 and CDR2: MNHEY, SMNVEV (reference sequence). Here the CDR3 reads CASSSPVGQVAGGSDQPQHF. The CDR3 coding sequence is TGTGCCAGCAGTTCACCCGTAGGACAAGTAGCAGGGGGTAGCGATCAGCCCCAGCATTTT.

The chain couples TRBV6-7 to TRBJ1-2, with 8 bases fitting TRBD1. TRBV6-7 belongs to the ORF category, with a function that is uncertain. This CDR3 is built from 14 residues. V lost 6 bases, J lost 8 bases, and 11 bases stayed unmatched. The CDR3 region is CASRWAGGGRGYTF. In DNA form, the CDR3 reads TGTGCCAGCAGATGGGCAGGGGGCGGGCGGGGCTACACCTTC.

The chain employs TRBV19 and TRBJ1-4; D is unresolved. The germline gives CDR1 LNHDA, CDR2 SQIVND (reference sequence). CDR3 length equals 14 residues. Trimming shortened V by 8 bases and J by 1 base, and 11 bases separated the two germline ends. The CDR3 reads CASRGWLTNEKLFF. The DNA for the CDR3 is TGTGCCAGTCGAGGTTGGCTAACTAATGAAAAACTGTTTTTT.

The chain links TRBV9 to TRBJ2-3; 14 bases are shared with TRBD2. J gave up 5 bases and V 3 bases, and 8 bases lay outside the gene matches. Per the germline V gene, CDR1 is SGDLS and CDR2 is YYNGEE. The CDR3 loop spans 17 amino acids. CDR3 DNA: TGTGCCAGCAGCGAAGGACTAGCGGGGGGAAACCTAGATACGCAGTATTTT. It codes for CASSEGLAGGNLDTQYF.

The chain carries TRBV11-2 and TRBJ2-2, with 13 bases aligning to TRBD2. The CDR3 consists of 18 residues. The V gene's germline CDR1 is SGHAT and CDR2 FQNNGV. The V gene end was trimmed by 3 bases and the J gene end by 7 bases; junction bases not matched to a gene: 11. In DNA form, the CDR3 reads TGTGCCAGCAGCTTGAGACTAGCGGGGGGCCGAAAATTCGGGGAGCTGTTTTTT. It specifies CASSLRLAGGRKFGELFF.

V and J are TRBV30 and TRBJ1-1; D perhaps matches TRBD1 (5 bases). V lost 3 bases, J lost 4 bases, and 15 bases lay in between. Germline CDR1 and CDR2: GTSNPN and SVGIG (reference sequence). The CDR3 has 14 residues. In DNA, the CDR3 is TGTGCCTGGAGGGGGGAATTGGTGGCCACTGAAGCTTTCTTT. It is translated as CAWRGELVATEAFF.

V and J are TRBV15 and TRBJ2-1; D is unresolved. This CDR3 has 12 residues. The V gene lost 1 base and the J gene lost 7 bases, with 5 bases spanning the gap. CDR1 is LNHNV, CDR2 YYDKDF, per germline (reference sequence). Written as DNA, the CDR3 is TGTGCCACCAGCAGAGTTGCGAATGAGCAGTTCTTC. It translates to CATSRVANEQFF.

The chain uses TRBV27 and TRBJ2-2; D is perhaps TRBD2 (6 bases). The V gene lost 4 bases and the J gene lost 1 base, with 10 bases spanning the gap. This CDR3 region has 15 residues. The germline CDR1 and CDR2 sequences are MNHEY and SMNVEV (reference sequence). The CDR3 spells CASSSGVQNTGELFF. In nucleotides, the CDR3 is TGTGCCAGCAGTTCGGGGGTTCAGAACACCGGGGAGCTGTTTTTT.

The chain couples TRBV19 to TRBJ2-1; the D gene is possibly TRBD1 (6 bases). The V and J ends lost 7 bases and 9 bases respectively, with 25 bases between them. CDR1 and CDR2 from the germline V gene are LNHDA and SQIVND (reference sequence). The CDR3 loop spans 16 amino acids. CDR3 residues: CASTPSHLGAISEQFF. In DNA, the CDR3 is TGTGCCAGTACCCCTTCGCACCTGGGGGCAATTAGTGAGCAGTTCTTC.

V gene TRBV10-3 combines with J gene TRBJ1-4; 8 bases line up with TRBD1. The trim removed 11 bases at V and 4 bases at J, leaving 6 bases unmatched. Germline V gives CDR1 ENHRY, CDR2 SYGVKD. This CDR3 region has 13 residues. CDR3 DNA: TGTGCCGCGAGGACAGGGCTTAATGAAAAACTGTTTTTT. It translates to CAARTGLNEKLFF.

The rearrangement joins TRBV11-2 to TRBJ2-2; TRBD2 matches 8 bases. The J segment lost 2 bases and the V segment lost 0 bases, leaving 5 bases of the junction unmatched. The CDR3 extends over 17 amino acids. CDR1 and CDR2 (germline): SGHAT, FQNNGV. The chain's CDR3 is CASSLDQLAVNTGELFF. The CDR3 DNA sequence: TGTGCCAGCAGCTTAGATCAACTAGCGGTTAACACCGGGGAGCTGTTTTTT.

This chain connects TRBV18 to TRBJ2-3, with D perhaps matching TRBD2 (6 bases). V was shortened by 3 bases and J by 5 bases, with 18 bases between the two germline ends. Germline CDR1 and CDR2: KGHSH and LQKENI. The CDR3 loop spans 16 amino acids. CDR3 loop: CASSPLSGQLRDTQYF. As DNA, the CDR3 is TGTGCCAGCTCACCGTTGAGCGGGCAGCTGAGAGATACGCAGTATTTT.

This chain uses TRBV30 with TRBJ1-5; no clear D. Trimming shortened V by 6 bases and J by 5 bases, and 17 bases separated the two germline ends. Germline CDR1 reads GTSNPN; CDR2 reads SVGIG (reference sequence). The CDR3 consists of 14 residues. CDR3 sequence: CACNYGRVDQPQHF. The CDR3 coding sequence is TGTGCCTGCAACTATGGACGGGTGGATCAGCCCCAGCATTTT.

The J gene is TRBJ1-1, the V gene TRBV28; D is undetermined. Trimming shortened V by 4 bases and J by 3 bases, and 6 bases separated the two germline ends. The CDR3 runs to 12 residues. Germline loops: CDR1 MDHEN, CDR2 SYDVKM. The CDR3 DNA is TGTGCCAGCAGTTCCCGATACACTGAAGCTTTCTTT. Its protein is CASSSRYTEAFF.

The count of this clone is one. The chain links TRBV28 to TRBJ1-5; D remains unclear. The CDR3 length is 15 residues. V was cut by 3 bases and J by 1 base, with 10 bases left in between. Germline V gene data show CDR1 as MDHEN and CDR2 as SYDVKM. For the CDR3, the DNA is TGTGCCAGCAGTTTCCCAGAGCGCAGCAATCAGCCCCAGCATTTT. Protein product: CASSFPERSNQPQHF. Together with reference TRBV28 and TRBJ1-5, the CDR3 gives the full variable domain: DVKVTQSSRYLVKRTGEKVFLECVQDMDHENMFWYRQDPGLGLRLIYFSYDVKMKEKGDIPEGYSVSREKKERFSLILESASTNQTSMYLCASSFPERSNQPQHFGDGTRLSIL.

Turning to this clone: Other DNA sequences of this sample code for an identical CDR3. This sequence joins TRBV12-3 or TRBV12-4 and TRBJ2-3; D is unclear. This CDR3 is 10 amino acids long. Trimming pared 8 bases from V and 3 bases from J, leaving 3 bases between. CDR3 sequence: CASSTDTQYF. Written as DNA, the CDR3 is TGTGCCAGCTCTACAGATACGCAGTATTTT.

The chain has TRBV9 and TRBJ2-1; D call uncertain. This CDR3 is built from 16 residues. CDR1 is SGDLS and CDR2 is YYNGEE in the germline V gene. V lost 4 bases, J lost 3 bases, and 17 bases lay in between. In DNA form, the CDR3 reads TGTGCCAGCAGCCCACGAGCGAGTCAGAGCTACAATGAGCAGTTCTTC. Protein sequence: CASSPRASQSYNEQFF.

The chain has TRBV10-3 and TRBJ1-1, with D possibly matching TRBD1 (5 bases). This CDR3 contains 12 residues. Trimming shortened V by 0 bases and J by 11 bases, and 10 bases separated the two germline ends. The germline gives CDR1 ENHRY, CDR2 SYGVKD. CDR3 region: CAISESRAAAFF. Here the CDR3 DNA reads TGTGCCATCAGTGAGTCCAGGGCTGCGGCTTTCTTT.

The chain is built from TRBV28 and TRBJ2-2; D unclear. The V end was cut by 7 bases, the J end by 1 base, with 10 bases between. Germline V gene data show CDR1 as MDHEN and CDR2 as SYDVKM. The CDR3 has 14 residues. The CDR3 sequence: CASKLGGNTGELFF. The CDR3 DNA sequence: TGTGCCAGCAAACTCGGTGGGAACACCGGGGAGCTGTTTTTT.

The J gene is TRBJ2-5, the V gene TRBV5-1; D not resolved. The CDR3 totals 11 residues. Trimming cost V 7 bases and J 2 bases, with 6 bases left between them. Germline V lookup: CDR1 SGHRS, CDR2 YFSETQ. The CDR3, as DNA: TGCGCCAGCCGTTTTCAAGAGACCCAGTACTTC. Translated, it gives CASRFQETQYF.

The V call is TRBV27, the J call TRBJ2-5, with D perhaps matching TRBD2 (6 bases). Per the germline V gene, CDR1 is MNHEY and CDR2 is SMNVEV (reference sequence). V was clipped by 8 bases and J by 5 bases, with 21 bases between them. This CDR3 spans 15 amino acids. CDR3 bases: TGTGCCAGCCTGAAACCGGGACTCCCGAGGGAGACCCAGTACTTC. Translating gives CASLKPGLPRETQYF.

This clone was counted a single time. This chain uses TRBV5-1 with TRBJ2-3; 13 nucleotides match TRBD2. The germline V gene encodes CDR1 SGHRS and CDR2 YFSETQ. Losses at the gene ends were 3 bases for V and 1 base for J; bases not matched to a gene: 5. There are 17 residues in the CDR3. For the CDR3, the DNA is TGCGCCAGCAGCTCGGGACTAGCGGGACCGCGCACAGATACGCAGTATTTT. This sequence encodes CASSSGLAGPRTDTQYF.

The chain couples TRBV24-1 to TRBJ1-2; a weak D match, TRBD1 (6 bases). Trimming pared 4 bases from V and 8 bases from J, leaving 19 bases between. This CDR3 has 15 residues. The germline V gene encodes CDR1 KGHDR and CDR2 SFDVKD. The CDR3 DNA sequence: TGTGCCACCAGTGACGGACAGTACTCGGTCAAGGGCTACACCTTC. Its translation is CATSDGQYSVKGYTF.

The CDR3 DNA sequence: TGTGCCAGCAGCTCCACAGGCCTTAGCACAGATACGCAGTATTTT. Translation: CASSSTGLSTDTQYF. The genes are TRBV6-5 and TRBJ2-3, with D perhaps matching TRBD1 (5 bases). V was cut by 6 bases and J by 0 bases, with 13 bases left in between. The germline V gene encodes CDR1 MNHEY and CDR2 SVGAGI. CDR3 size: 15 residues.